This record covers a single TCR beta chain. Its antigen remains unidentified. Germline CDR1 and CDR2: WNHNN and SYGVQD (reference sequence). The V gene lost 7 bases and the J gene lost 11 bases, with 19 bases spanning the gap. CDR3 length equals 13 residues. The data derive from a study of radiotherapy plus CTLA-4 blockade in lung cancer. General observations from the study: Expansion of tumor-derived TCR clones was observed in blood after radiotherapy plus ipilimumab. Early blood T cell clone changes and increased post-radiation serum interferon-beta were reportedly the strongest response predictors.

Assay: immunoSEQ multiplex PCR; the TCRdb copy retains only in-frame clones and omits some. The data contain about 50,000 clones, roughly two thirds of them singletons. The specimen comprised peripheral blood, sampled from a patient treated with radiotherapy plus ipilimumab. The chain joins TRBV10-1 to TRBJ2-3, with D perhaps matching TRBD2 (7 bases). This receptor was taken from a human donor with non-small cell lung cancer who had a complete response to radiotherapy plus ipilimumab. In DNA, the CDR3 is TGCGCCAGCACGGGTGCGGGGGCCGTAAGGCAGTATTTT. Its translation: CASTGAGAVRQYF.